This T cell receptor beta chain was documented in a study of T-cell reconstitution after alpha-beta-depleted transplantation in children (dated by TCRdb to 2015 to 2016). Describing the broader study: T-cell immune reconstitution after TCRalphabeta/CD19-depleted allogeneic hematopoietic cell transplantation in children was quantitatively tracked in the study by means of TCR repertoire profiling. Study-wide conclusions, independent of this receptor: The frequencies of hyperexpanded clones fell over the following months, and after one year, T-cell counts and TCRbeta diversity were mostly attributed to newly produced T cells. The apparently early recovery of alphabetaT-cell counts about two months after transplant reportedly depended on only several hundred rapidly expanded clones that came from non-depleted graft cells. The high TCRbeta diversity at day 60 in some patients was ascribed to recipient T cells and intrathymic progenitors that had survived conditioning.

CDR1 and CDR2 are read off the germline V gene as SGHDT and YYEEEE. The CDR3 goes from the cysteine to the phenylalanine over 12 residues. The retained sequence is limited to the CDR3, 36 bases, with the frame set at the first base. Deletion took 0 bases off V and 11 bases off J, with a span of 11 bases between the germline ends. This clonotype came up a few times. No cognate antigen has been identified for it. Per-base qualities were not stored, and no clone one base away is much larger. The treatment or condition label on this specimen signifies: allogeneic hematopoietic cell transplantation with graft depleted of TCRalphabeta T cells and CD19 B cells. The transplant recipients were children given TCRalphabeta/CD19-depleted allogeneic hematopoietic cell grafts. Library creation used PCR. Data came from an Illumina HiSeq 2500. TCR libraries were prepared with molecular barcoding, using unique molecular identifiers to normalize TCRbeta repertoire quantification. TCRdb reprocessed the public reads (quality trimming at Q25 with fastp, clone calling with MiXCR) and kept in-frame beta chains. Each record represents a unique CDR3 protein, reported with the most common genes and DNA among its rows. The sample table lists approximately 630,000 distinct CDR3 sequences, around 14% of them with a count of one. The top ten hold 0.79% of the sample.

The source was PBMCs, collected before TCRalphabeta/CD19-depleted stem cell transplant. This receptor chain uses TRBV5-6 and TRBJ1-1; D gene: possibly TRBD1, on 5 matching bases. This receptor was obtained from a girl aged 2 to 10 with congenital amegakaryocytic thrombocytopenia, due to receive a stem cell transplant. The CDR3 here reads CASSLGGLMAFF. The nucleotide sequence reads TGTGCCAGCAGCTTGGGGGGCTTGATGGCTTTCTTT.